The rows below give T cell receptor beta chains drawn from one sample of a study of response to subunit inactivated influenza vaccine. In TCRdb, the RT-PCR reads were re-called with MiXCR into one record per CDR3 protein. The repertoire holds hundreds of thousands of distinct CDR3 sequences, with approximately 17% as singletons. Sample: PBMCs from blood, taken more than 4 days after vaccination. The source is a man over 45 who received an inactivated influenza vaccine. The CDR3 runs from the conserved cysteine through the conserved F or W. The D gene is left open where the match is weak. Clone size, where shown, is once, few, many, or a class for clones that have expanded.

cdr3_length,d_call,clone_size,v_call,j_call,cdr3_nt,cdr3_aa
16,NA,NA,TRBV5-1,TRBJ2-1,TGCGCCAGCAGCTTGGTAGGGGATAGCTCCTACAATGAGCAGTTCTTC,CASSLVGDSSYNEQFF
14,TRBD1,many,TRBV4-1,TRBJ2-5,TGCGCCAGCGGGAAGGCAGGGGGACAAGAGACCCAGTACTTC,CASGKAGGQETQYF
13,NA,few,TRBV18,TRBJ2-5,TGTGCCAGCTCACCATGGCCAGAAGAGACCCAGTACTTC,CASSPWPEETQYF
14,NA,NA,TRBV27,TRBJ2-2,TGTGCCAGCAGTTTATACGATGGGGGCGGGGAGCTGTTTTTT,CASSLYDGGGELFF
17,NA,few,TRBV20-1,TRBJ2-1,TGCAGTGCTAGAGATCACGCTAGCTTGAGCTCCTACAATGAGCAGTTCTTC,CSARDHASLSSYNEQFF
13,NA,NA,TRBV7-2,TRBJ2-1,TGTGCCAGCAGCTTTTCCTGGGGCAATGAGCAGTTCTTC,CASSFSWGNEQFF
16,NA,few,TRBV7-2,TRBJ2-7,TGTGCCAGCAGAGGACCTGCGAGGGGCTCGTTGGGCGAGCAGTACTTC,CASRGPARGSLGEQYF
16,TRBD1,NA,TRBV20-1,TRBJ2-2,TGCAGTGCCGCAAACCGGGACAGGCGCGCCACCGGGGAGCTGTTTTTT,CSAANRDRRATGELFF
15,NA,NA,TRBV7-2,TRBJ2-1,TGTGCCAGCAGCCCACCCCCTGGCGTATACAATGAGCAGTTCTTC,CASSPPPGVYNEQFF
13,NA,few,TRBV2,TRBJ2-2,TGTGCCAGCAACCCAACAGGGTTCGGGGAGCTGTTTTTT,CASNPTGFGELFF
15,NA,few,TRBV10-3,TRBJ2-1,TGTGCCATCAGATCGGACAACCGCTCCTACAATGAGCAGTTCTTC,CAIRSDNRSYNEQFF
15,TRBD1,few,TRBV29-1,TRBJ2-7,TGCAGCGTTGAAGATCGACAGGGCTCCATTGGCGAGCAGTACTTC,CSVEDRQGSIGEQYF
16,TRBD1,few,TRBV24-1,TRBJ2-3,TGTGCCACCAGTGAGAGAGGGACAGCAAACACAGATACGCAGTATTTT,CATSERGTANTDTQYF
16,NA,few,TRBV4-3,TRBJ2-5,TGCGCCAGCAGCCAAGACCGAGTAGGCTTCCAAGAGACCCAGTACTTC,CASSQDRVGFQETQYF
15,TRBD2,few,TRBV9,TRBJ2-7,TGTGCCAGCAGCGTAGCTAGCGGGGTCTCTTACGAGCAGTACTTC,CASSVASGVSYEQYF
16,NA,NA,TRBV2,TRBJ2-1,TGTGCCAGCAGTGAATTGCTGTACAGCTCCTACAATGAGCAGTTCTTC,CASSELLYSSYNEQFF
20,NA,NA,TRBV11-1,TRBJ2-2,TGTGCCAGCAGCTCCTTCATCCCCTTTAGTGGCGGGAAGAACACCGGGGAGCTGTTTTTT,CASSSFIPFSGGKNTGELFF
15,NA,few,TRBV20-1,TRBJ2-1,TGCAGTGCTAGCCCTACTAGCCTCGGGGGCAATGAGCAGTTCTTC,CSASPTSLGGNEQFF
15,TRBD2,many,TRBV27,TRBJ2-7,TGTGCCAGCAGTTTTTCTGCGGGAGGCGCCTACGAGCAGTACTTC,CASSFSAGGAYEQYF
14,NA,few,TRBV28,TRBJ2-7,TGTGCCAGCACTACCGGGTTAATCTCCTACGAGCAGTACTTC,CASTTGLISYEQYF
14,TRBD1,NA,TRBV6-2/TRBV6-3,TRBJ2-7,TGTGCCAGCAGTTACGCTGACAGGGTTTACGAGCAGTACTTC,CASSYADRVYEQYF
16,NA,NA,TRBV10-2,TRBJ1-2,TGCGCCAGCAGTGAACACGAAAGGCTCGGGGTCTATGGCTACACCTTC,CASSEHERLGVYGYTF
16,TRBD2,NA,TRBV27,TRBJ2-5,TGTGCCAGCAGTTTACACACTAGCGGGGGGACTAAGACCCAGTACTTC,CASSLHTSGGTKTQYF
13,NA,many,TRBV20-1,TRBJ1-4,TGCAGTGCTAGATCCGCAACTAATGAAAAACTGTTTTTT,CSARSATNEKLFF
14,NA,NA,TRBV20-1,TRBJ2-1,TGCAGTGCTAGGGACGCCTACTCCTACAATGAGCAGTTCTTC,CSARDAYSYNEQFF
17,NA,few,TRBV7-9,TRBJ2-6,TGTGCCAGCAGTTCAACACTCCCAATCTCTGGGGCCAACGTCCTGACTTTC,CASSSTLPISGANVLTF
15,NA,few,TRBV6-1,TRBJ1-2,TGTGCCAGCAGGGGAACCGGGACGGCCAAATTAGGCTACACCTTC,CASRGTGTAKLGYTF
14,TRBD1,few,TRBV20-1,TRBJ2-6,TGCAGTGCTAGTAACACAGGGGGCCGCAACGTCCTGACTTTC,CSASNTGGRNVLTF
16,TRBD2,few,TRBV24-1,TRBJ2-1,TGTGCCACCAGTGATAAGACTAGCGGGAGAAAGGATGAGCAGTTCTTC,CATSDKTSGRKDEQFF
14,NA,few,TRBV12-3/TRBV12-4,TRBJ2-7,TGTGCCAGCAGTTCACAGGTGTTCTCCTACGAGCAGTACTTC,CASSSQVFSYEQYF
16,NA,many,TRBV6-2/TRBV6-3,TRBJ2-1,TGTGCCAGCAGTTACTCGGACCCAAGCTCCTACAATGAGCAGTTCTTC,CASSYSDPSSYNEQFF
16,NA,few,TRBV5-1,TRBJ2-7,TGCGCCAGCAGGTTACCCCGGGACGGCATCTCCTACGAGCAGTACTTC,CASRLPRDGISYEQYF
15,TRBD1,few,TRBV7-2,TRBJ1-2,TGTGCCAGCAGCCCGGAGGGACAGTCGAACTATGGCTACACCTTC,CASSPEGQSNYGYTF
13,TRBD1,NA,TRBV28,TRBJ1-2,TGTGCCAGCAGGTATACAGGGGGCAATGGCTACACCTTC,CASRYTGGNGYTF
11,NA,NA,TRBV20-1,TRBJ2-5,TGCAGTGCCGTGACCGGAGAGACCCAGTACTTC,CSAVTGETQYF
13,NA,NA,TRBV29-1,TRBJ2-7,TGCAGCGCCCAGGTGGGATGGGTGGGAGAGCAGTACTTC,CSAQVGWVGEQYF
10,NA,few,TRBV29-1,TRBJ2-1,TGCAGCGTTGACCCTCCTGAGCAGTTCTTC,CSVDPPEQFF
15,NA,few,TRBV6-1,TRBJ2-7,TGTGCCAGCAGTGAATCGGGGGACAGCTCCTACGAGCAGTACTTC,CASSESGDSSYEQYF
13,TRBD1,NA,TRBV20-1,TRBJ2-2,TGCAGTGCAGGGACAGGGAGAACCGGGGAGCTGTTTTTT,CSAGTGRTGELFF
14,TRBD1,few,TRBV12-3/TRBV12-4,TRBJ2-7,TGTGCCAGCAGTTTTCGACAGGGGGTTAACGAGCAGTACTTC,CASSFRQGVNEQYF
14,NA,NA,TRBV7-2,TRBJ2-1,TGTGCCAGCAGCCGGACTCGCTCCTACAATGAGCAGTTCTTC,CASSRTRSYNEQFF